This section outlines one T cell receptor beta chain sequence together with its context. This sample is part of a study of blood T cell repertoires in COVID-19. Overall study: Nucleic acid was either cDNA or gDNA, and it came from T cells, B-cell-depleted T cells, or PBMCs.

The V end was cut by 11 bases, the J end by 8 bases, with 21 bases between. The CDR3 loop spans 13 amino acids. Germline V gene sequence: CDR1 ENHRY, CDR2 SYGVKD. In the study's own analysis: Reference gene primer amplification yielded estimated nucleated cell counts. Measured with immunoSEQ multiplex PCR; TCRdb has only the in-frame clones, and not every one. Clone size and the V and J calls come from that table; the DNA yielded D and trimming. Seen here are more than 25,000 clones, almost 90% observed once, and the top ten hold roughly 17%. Sequencing was carried out using peripheral blood. This receptor was identified in a man in his 70s with acute or convalescent COVID-19. The rearrangement links TRBV10-3 to TRBJ1-2, with D maybe TRBD1 (6 bases). The CDR3 nucleotides read TGTGCCTCAGGACAGATGCCAACCCAAGGCTACACCTTC. It yields the protein CASGQMPTQGYTF.